The subject of this entry is one T cell receptor beta chain. This specimen belongs to a study of blood T cell repertoires in COVID-19. Study information: There were acute and convalescent COVID-19 samples, and they came from the United States, Italy and Spain. PBMCs, B-cell-depleted T cells, or T cells provided the cDNA or gDNA that made up the material.

Per the original methods: Reference gene primer amplification in the assay estimated nucleated cell counts. Only in-frame clones appear in the TCRdb table, and some are missing; sequencing was by immunoSEQ multiplex PCR. The V and J calls and clone size were taken over from that table, and D and trimming were inferred from the DNA. This sample carries about 320,000 clones, roughly nine tenths of them seen once, and the ten largest clones take about 6%. Germline V gene data show CDR1 as LNHDA and CDR2 as SQIVND (reference sequence). V gave up 3 bases and J gave up 0 bases; unmatched junction bases: 4. This CDR3 is 15 amino acids long.

Sequencing was performed on peripheral blood. The chain carries TRBV19 and TRBJ1-1, with 7 bases fitting TRBD1. This receptor was taken from a man between 18 and 35 years old who had recovered from COVID-19. CDR3 in DNA: TGTGCCAGTAGTATCGGGACAGCTATGAACACTGAAGCTTTCTTT. This sequence encodes CASSIGTAMNTEAFF.